The subject of this entry is one TCR beta chain. The specificity of this receptor is unknown. The input lacks base qualities; no much larger clone sits a single base away. The data were obtained in a study of T cell changes during pregnancy in multiple sclerosis (dated by TCRdb to the late 2010s). About the investigation overall: In women with multiple sclerosis, the researchers looked at how the T cell repertoire shifted as pregnancy progressed.

Library preparation was by the immunoSEQ multiplex PCR assay. The table was pulled from immuneACCESS by TCRdb, which kept in-frame rearrangements only. Such tables lose some clones; where checked, under half of the loss comes from unresolved V genes, and the rest has no known cause. This sample is represented by under 30,000 clones; 70% to 90% of them were singletons. Around 6.8% of the sample goes to the ten largest clones. The sequence came from a female donor with multiple sclerosis, enrolled in a pregnancy study. The sample was CD8+ T cells from peripheral blood mononuclear cells, taken after pregnancy.

The CDR3 region: CASNLGHEQYF. The DNA sequence is TGTGCCAGCAACCTGGGGCACGAGCAGTACTTC. The chain was built from TRBV2 and TRBJ2-7, and the D gene may be TRBD1, 5 bases matching. The germline V gene encodes CDR1 SNHLY and CDR2 FYNNEI. V is shortened by 7 bases, J by 5 bases, and the region joining them spans 9 bases. The CDR3 goes from the cysteine to the phenylalanine over 11 residues. Here the CDR3 DNA is all that survives: 33 bases in frame from base 1.